This TCR beta chain appears in the sequencing data of a study of cytomegalovirus exposure and HLA in healthy donors. Whole-study context: HLA-typed donors contributed about 85 million unique TCRs, which were held in an early data release.

The PCR was carried out with 60 Vbeta primers and 13 Jbeta primers. Produced via immunoSEQ multiplex PCR; TCRdb's table is partial and in-frame only. The sample has around 200,000 clones; around nine tenths are singletons. The CDR3 has 17 amino acids. V lost 3 bases to trimming and J lost 0 bases, with 13 bases between them. The germline V gene has CDR1 SGDLS and CDR2 YYNGEE. Sequences were obtained from PBMCs. The source is a woman aged 25 to 39 in good health and CMV-seronegative. This chain links TRBV9 with TRBJ1-6; tentatively, D is TRBD1 (5 bases). The CDR3 bases are TGTGCCAGCAGCGAGGGACTCCGGAGCTCCTATAATTCACCCCTCCACTTT. Protein product: CASSEGLRSSYNSPLHF. The complete variable domain, with remaining parts taken from reference TRBV9 and TRBJ1-6, reads DSGVTQTPKHLITATGQRVTLRCSPRSGDLSVYWYQQSLDQGLQFLIQYYNGEERAKGNILERFSAQQFPDLHSELNLSSLELGDSALYFCASSEGLRSSYNSPLHFGNGTRLTVT.